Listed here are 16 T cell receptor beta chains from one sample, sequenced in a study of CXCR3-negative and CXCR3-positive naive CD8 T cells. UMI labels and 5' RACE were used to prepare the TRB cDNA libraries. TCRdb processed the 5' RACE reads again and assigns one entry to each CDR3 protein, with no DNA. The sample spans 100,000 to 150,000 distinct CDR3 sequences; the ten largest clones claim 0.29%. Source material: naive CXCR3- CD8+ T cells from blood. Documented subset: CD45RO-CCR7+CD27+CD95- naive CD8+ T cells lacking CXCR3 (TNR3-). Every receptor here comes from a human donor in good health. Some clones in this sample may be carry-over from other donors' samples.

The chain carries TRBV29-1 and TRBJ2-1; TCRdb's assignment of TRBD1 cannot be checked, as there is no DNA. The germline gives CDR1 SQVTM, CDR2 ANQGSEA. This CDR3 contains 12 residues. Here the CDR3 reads CSIRGIYNEQFF.

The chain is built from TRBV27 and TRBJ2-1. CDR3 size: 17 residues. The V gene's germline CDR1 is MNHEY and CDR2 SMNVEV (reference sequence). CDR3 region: CASSFFRVTSSYNEQFF.

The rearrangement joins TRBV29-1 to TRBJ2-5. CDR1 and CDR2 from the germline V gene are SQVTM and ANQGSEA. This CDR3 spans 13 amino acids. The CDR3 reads CSVDATHQETQYF.

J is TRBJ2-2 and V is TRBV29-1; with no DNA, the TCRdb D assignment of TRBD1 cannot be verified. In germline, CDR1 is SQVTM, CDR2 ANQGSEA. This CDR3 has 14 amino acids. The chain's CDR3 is CSYIGETGREELFF.

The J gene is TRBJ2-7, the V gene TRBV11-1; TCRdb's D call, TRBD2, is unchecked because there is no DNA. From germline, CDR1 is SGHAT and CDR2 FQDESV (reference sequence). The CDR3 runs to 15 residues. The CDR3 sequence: CASSPVRGASYEQYF.

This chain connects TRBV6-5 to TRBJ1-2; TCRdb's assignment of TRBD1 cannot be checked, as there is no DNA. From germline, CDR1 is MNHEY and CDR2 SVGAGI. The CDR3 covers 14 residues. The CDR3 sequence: CASSYSQGARGYTF.

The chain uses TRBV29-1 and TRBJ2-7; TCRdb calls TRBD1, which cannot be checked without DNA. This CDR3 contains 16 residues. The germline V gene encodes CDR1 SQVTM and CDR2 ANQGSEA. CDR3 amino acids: CSVAPPPGGGVHEQYF.

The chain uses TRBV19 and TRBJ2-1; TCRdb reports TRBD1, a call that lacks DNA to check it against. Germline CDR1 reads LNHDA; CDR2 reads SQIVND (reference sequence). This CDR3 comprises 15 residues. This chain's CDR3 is CASSIVGTSYNEQFF.

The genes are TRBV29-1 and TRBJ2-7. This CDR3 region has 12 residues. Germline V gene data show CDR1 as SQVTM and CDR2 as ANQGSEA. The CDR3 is CSVEQGPYEQYF.

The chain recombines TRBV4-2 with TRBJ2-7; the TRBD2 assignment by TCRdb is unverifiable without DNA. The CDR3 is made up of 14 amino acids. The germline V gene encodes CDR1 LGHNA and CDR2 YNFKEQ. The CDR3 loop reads CASSQEVALYEQYF.

The chain's CDR3 is CASSYSIGLGYTEQFF. The chain couples TRBV6-5 to TRBJ2-1; TCRdb indicates TRBD2, and absent DNA this call remains unverified. This CDR3 is 16 amino acids long. CDR1 is MNHEY, CDR2 SVGAGI, per germline.

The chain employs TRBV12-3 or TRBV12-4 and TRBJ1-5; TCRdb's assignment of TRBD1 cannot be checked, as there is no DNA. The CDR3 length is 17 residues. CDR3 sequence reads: CASSSLAGYVSNQPQHF.

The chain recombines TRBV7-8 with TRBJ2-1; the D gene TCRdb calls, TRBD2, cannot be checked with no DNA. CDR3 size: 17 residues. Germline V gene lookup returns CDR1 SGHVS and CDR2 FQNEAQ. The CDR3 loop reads CASSLQLSGVIYNEQFF.

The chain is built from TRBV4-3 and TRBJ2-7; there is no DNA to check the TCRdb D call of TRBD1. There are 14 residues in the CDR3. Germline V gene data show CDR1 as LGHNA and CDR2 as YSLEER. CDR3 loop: CASSQAGGADEQYF.

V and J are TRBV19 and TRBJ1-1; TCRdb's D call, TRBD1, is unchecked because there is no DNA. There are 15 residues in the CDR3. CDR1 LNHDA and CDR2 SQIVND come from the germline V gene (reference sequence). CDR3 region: CASTAQAQGVREAFF. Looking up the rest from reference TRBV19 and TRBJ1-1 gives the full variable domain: DGGITQSPKYLFRKEGQNVTLSCEQNLNHDAMYWYRQDPGQGLRLIYYSQIVNDFQKGDIAEGYSVSREKKESFPLTVTSAQKNPTAFYLCASTAQAQGVREAFFGQGTRLTVV.

CDR3 sequence reads: CASISDRGAYNEQFF. The rearrangement joins TRBV5-1 to TRBJ2-1. CDR1 SGHRS and CDR2 YFSETQ come from the germline V gene. This CDR3 is built from 15 residues.